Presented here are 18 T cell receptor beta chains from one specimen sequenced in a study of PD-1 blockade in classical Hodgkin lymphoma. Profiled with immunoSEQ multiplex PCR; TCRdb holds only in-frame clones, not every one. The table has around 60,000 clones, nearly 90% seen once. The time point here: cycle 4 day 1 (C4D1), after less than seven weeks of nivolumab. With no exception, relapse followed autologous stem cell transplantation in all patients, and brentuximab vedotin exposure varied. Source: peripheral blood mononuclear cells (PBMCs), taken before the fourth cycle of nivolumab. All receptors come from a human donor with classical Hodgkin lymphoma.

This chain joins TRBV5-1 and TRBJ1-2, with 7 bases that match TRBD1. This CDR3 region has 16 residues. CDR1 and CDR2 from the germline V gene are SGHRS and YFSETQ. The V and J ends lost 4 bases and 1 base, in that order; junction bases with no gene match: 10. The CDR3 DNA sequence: TGCGCCAGCAGCCCAATTCGACAGGGAAATAACTATGGCTACACCTTC. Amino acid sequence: CASSPIRQGNNYGYTF.

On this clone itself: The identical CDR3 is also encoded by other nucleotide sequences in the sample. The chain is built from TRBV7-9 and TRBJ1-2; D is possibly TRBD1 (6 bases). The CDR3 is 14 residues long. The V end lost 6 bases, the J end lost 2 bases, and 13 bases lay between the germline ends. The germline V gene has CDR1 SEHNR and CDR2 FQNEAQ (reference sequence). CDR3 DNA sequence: TGTGCCAGCAGGCCTAGGGGGGACAACTATGGCTACACCTTC. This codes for CASRPRGDNYGYTF.

The CDR3: CASSAGTGNGYTF. The CDR3 nucleotides read TGTGCCAGCAGCGCCGGGACAGGGAACGGCTACACCTTC. This chain connects TRBV9 to TRBJ1-2; the match to TRBD1 covers 9 bases. CDR3 length equals 13 residues. J gave up 8 bases and V 3 bases, and 5 bases lay outside the gene matches. Germline CDR1 is SGDLS and CDR2 is YYNGEE.

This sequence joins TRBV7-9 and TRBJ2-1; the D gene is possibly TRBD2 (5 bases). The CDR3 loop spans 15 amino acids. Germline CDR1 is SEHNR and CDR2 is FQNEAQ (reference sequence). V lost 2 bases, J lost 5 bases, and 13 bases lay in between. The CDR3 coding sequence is TGTGCCAGCAGCTTACGGGCAGACGGGGACAATGAGCAGTTCTTC. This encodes CASSLRADGDNEQFF.

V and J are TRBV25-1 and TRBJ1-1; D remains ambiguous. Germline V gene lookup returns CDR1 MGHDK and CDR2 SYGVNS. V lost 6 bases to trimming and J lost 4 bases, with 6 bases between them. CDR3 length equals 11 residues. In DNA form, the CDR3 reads TGTGCCAGCAGCCACGGCACTGAAGCTTTCTTT. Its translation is CASSHGTEAFF.

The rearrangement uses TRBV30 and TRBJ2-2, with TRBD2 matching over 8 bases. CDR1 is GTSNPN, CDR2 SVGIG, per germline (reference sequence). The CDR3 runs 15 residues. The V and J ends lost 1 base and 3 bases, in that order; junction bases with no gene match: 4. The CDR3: CAWSGAGGYTGELFF. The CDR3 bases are TGTGCCTGGAGTGGGGCGGGGGGATACACCGGGGAGCTGTTTTTT.

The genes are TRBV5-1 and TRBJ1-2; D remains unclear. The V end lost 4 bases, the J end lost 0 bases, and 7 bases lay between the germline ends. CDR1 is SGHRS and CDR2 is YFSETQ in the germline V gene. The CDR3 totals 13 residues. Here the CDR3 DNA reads TGCGCCAGCAGCATGACACCTAACTATGGCTACACCTTC. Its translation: CASSMTPNYGYTF.

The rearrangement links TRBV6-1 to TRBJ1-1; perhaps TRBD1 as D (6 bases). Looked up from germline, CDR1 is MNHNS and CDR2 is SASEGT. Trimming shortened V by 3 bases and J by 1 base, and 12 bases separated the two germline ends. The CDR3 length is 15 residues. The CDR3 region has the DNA TGTGCCAGCAGTGATCCAGGGGTAAGGAACACTGAAGCTTTCTTT. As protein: CASSDPGVRNTEAFF.

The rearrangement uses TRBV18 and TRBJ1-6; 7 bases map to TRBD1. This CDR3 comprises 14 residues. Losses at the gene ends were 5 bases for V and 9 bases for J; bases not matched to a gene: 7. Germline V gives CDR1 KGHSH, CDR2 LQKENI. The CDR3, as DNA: TGTGCCAGCTCAGACCTACGGGACAGTTCACCCCTCCACTTT. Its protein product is CASSDLRDSSPLHF.

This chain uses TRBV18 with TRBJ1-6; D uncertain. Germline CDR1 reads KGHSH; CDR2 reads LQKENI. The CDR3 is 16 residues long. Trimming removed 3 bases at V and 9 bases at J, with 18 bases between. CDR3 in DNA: TGTGCCAGCTCACCTCTTGTTCTCCCCGAGGGTTCACCCCTCCACTTT. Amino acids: CASSPLVLPEGSPLHF.

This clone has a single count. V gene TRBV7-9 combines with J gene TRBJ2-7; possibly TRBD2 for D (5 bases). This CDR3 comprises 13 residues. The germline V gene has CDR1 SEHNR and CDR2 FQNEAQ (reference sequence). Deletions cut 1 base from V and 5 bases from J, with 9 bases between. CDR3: CASSLDEGDEQYF. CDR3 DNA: TGTGCCAGCAGCTTAGATGAGGGAGACGAGCAGTACTTC. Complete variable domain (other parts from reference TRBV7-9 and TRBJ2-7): DTGVSQNPRHKITKRGQNVTFRCDPISEHNRLYWYRQTLGQGPEFLTYFQNEAQLEKSRLLSDRFSAERPKGSFSTLEIQRTEQGDSAMYLCASSLDEGDEQYFGPGTRLTVT.

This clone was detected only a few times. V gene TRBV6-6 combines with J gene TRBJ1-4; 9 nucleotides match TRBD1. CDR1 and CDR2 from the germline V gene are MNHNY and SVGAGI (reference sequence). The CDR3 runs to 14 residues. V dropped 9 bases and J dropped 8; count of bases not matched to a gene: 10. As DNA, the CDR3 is TGTGCCAGTGTACAAGGGACAGGGAGAGAAAAACTGTTTTTT. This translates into CASVQGTGREKLFF.

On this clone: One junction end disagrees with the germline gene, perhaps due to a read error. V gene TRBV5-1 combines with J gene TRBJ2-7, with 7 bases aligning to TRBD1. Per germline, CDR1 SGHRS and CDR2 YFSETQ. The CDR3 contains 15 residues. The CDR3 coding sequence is TGCGCCAGCAGCTTTCTACAGGGGCACTCCTCCGAGCAGTACTTC. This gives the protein CASSFLQGHSSEQYF.

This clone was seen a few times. CDR3 residues: CAWILHQSRDRETQPQHF. The CDR3 region has the DNA TGTGCCTGGATTCTCCACCAATCGCGGGACAGGGAAACTCAGCCCCAGCATTTT. The chain recombines TRBV30 with TRBJ1-5; 9 bases are shared with TRBD1. CDR3 length: 18 residues. Germline V gives CDR1 GTSNPN, CDR2 SVGIG (reference sequence). V lost 4 bases and J lost 6; bases outside the gene matches: 19.

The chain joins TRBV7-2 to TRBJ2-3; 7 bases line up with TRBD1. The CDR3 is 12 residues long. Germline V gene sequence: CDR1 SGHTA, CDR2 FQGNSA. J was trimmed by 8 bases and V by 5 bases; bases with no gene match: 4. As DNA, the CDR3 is TGTGCCAGCAGCACCGGACAGGCTACGCAGTATTTT. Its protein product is CASSTGQATQYF.

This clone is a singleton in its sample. As DNA, the CDR3 is TGTGCCAGCAGACTGGACAGGGAGAAGGTCTACGAGCAGTACTTC. Translated: CASRLDREKVYEQYF. V is TRBV6-5 and J is TRBJ2-7, with TRBD1 identical over 8 bases. The V and J ends lost 6 bases and 3 bases, in that order; junction bases with no gene match: 10. Germline CDR1 and CDR2: MNHEY and SVGAGI. The CDR3 has 15 residues.

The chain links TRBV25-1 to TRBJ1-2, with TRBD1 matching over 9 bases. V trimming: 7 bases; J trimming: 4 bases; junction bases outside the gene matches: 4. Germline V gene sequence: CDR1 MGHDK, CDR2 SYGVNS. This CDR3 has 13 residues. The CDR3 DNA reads TGTGCCAGCACCACGACAGGGGGCTATGGCTACACCTTC. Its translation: CASTTTGGYGYTF.

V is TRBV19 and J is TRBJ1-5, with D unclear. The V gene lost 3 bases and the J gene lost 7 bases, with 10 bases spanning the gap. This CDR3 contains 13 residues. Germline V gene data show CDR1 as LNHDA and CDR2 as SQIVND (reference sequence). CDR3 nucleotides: TGTGCCAGTAGTATTGGGTACTTGCAGCCCCAGCATTTT. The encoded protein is CASSIGYLQPQHF.